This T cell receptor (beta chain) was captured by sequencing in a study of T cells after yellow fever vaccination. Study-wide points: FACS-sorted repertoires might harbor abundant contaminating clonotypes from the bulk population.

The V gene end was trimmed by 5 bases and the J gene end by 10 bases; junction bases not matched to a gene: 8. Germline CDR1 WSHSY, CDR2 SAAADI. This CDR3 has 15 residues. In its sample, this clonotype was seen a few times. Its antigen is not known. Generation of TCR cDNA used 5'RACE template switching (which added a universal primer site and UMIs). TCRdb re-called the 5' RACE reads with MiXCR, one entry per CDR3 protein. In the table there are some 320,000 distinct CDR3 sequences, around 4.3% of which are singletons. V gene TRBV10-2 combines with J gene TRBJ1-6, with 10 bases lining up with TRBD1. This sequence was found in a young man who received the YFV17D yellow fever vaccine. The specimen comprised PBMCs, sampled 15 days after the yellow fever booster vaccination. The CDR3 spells CASSTGTGVGSPLHF. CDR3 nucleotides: TGCGCCAGCAGTACCGGGACAGGGGTTGGATCACCCCTCCACTTT.